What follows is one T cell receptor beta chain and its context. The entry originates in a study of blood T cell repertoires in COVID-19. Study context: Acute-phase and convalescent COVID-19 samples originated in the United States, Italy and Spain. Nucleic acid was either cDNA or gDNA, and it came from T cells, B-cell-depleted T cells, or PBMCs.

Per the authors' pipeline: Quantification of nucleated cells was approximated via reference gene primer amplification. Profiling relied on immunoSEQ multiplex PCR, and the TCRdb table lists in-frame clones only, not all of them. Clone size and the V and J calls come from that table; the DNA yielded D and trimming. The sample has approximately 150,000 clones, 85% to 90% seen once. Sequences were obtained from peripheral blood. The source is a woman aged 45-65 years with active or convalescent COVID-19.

The CDR3: CASSLKGGNTEAFF. The CDR3 DNA follows: TGTGCCAGCTCACTGAAAGGGGGGAACACTGAAGCTTTCTTT. The rearrangement links TRBV18 to TRBJ1-1, with a weak D call TRBD1 (6 bases). V was shortened by 4 bases and J by 1 base, with 10 bases between the two germline ends. The CDR3 is 14 amino acids. Germline-derived CDR1 and CDR2 are KGHSH and LQKENI.